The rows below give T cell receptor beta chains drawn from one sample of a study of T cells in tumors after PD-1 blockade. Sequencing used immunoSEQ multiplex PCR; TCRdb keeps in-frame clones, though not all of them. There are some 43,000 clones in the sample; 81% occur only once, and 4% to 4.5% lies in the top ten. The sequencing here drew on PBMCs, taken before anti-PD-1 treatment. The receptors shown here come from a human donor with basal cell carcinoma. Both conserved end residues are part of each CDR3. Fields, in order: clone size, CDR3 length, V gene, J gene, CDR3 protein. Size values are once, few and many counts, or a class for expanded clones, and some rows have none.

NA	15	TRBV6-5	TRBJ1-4	CASRIDGSTNEKLFF
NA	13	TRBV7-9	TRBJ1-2	CASSSQANYGYTF
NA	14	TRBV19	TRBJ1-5	CASNTGTVNQPQHF
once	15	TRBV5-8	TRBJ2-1	CASSLGTGSYNEQFF
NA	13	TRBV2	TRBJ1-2	CASSESYSYGYTF
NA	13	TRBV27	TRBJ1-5	CASRRDSSWPQHF
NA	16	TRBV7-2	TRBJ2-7	CASSLGGGGPYYEQYF
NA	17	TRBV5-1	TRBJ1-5	CASSPGLPKEGNQPQHF
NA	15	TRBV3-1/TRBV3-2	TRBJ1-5	CASSQDRGRNQPQHF
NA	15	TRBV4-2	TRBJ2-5	CASSWTSGGLETQYF
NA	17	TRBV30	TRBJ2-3	CAWSDGLAGGPSDTQYF
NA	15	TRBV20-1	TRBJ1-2	CSASRDTRSNYGYTF
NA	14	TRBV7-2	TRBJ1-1	CASSPQGTNTEAFF
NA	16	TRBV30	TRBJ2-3	CAWSPGTGVLTDTQYF
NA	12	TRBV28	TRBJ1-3	CASSSQWNTIYF